The present T cell receptor beta chain was sequenced within a study of blood T cell repertoires in COVID-19. About the study: PBMCs, B-cell-depleted T cells, or T cells provided the cDNA or gDNA that made up the material.

Trimming pared 5 bases from V and 7 bases from J, leaving 11 bases between. This CDR3 spans 12 amino acids. As handled by the study authors: Amplification of reference gene primers was used by the study to estimate nucleated cell counts. Clones were read by immunoSEQ multiplex PCR, and TCRdb kept only the in-frame ones, dropping some. The V and J calls and clone size are taken from that table; D and trimming were inferred from the DNA. The sample shows around 300,000 clones, about 90% of them seen only once. Everyone who took part was about 18 to 90 years old, and they came from about two dozen US areas. What the recovered Cohort 3 donors had was two negative PCRs, clearance, or symptom resolution.

J is TRBJ1-1 and V is TRBV12-3 or TRBV12-4; D is possibly TRBD1 (6 bases). The receptor was derived from a woman in her sixties who had recovered from COVID-19. The sequenced material came from PBMCs or T cells enriched from blood (not recorded which). In DNA, the CDR3 is TGTGCCAGCAGTCTCACAGGGCTTGAAGCTTTCTTT. It specifies CASSLTGLEAFF.